A single sample gave rise to the 21 T cell receptor beta chains below, sequenced in a study of T cell responses to AZD1222 COVID-19 vaccine. Libraries were prepared by immunoSEQ multiplex PCR; TCRdb keeps only in-frame clonotypes and omits some of them. The sample includes more than 100,000 clones, almost 95% of them seen just once. Sequencing was performed on peripheral blood, taken on day 0 of AZD1222 vaccination. The source is an adult in good health.

This chain joins TRBV5-8 and TRBJ1-2, with TRBD1 identical over 8 bases. CDR1 and CDR2 from the germline V gene are SGHTS and YDEGEE. The V segment lost 0 bases and the J segment 5 bases; nucleotides outside the gene matches: 3. The CDR3 has 14 residues. Written as DNA, the CDR3 is TGTGCCAGCAGCTTGGACAGGGGGTTGTATGGCTACACCTTC. Encoded protein: CASSLDRGLYGYTF.

This clone was seen just once. The rearrangement links TRBV27 to TRBJ1-2; no clear D. The V gene lost 3 bases and the J gene lost 0 bases, with 8 bases spanning the gap. Looked up from germline, CDR1 is MNHEY and CDR2 is SMNVEV (reference sequence). This CDR3 has 14 amino acids. Written as DNA, the CDR3 is TGTGCCAGCAGTTTCACGAAAGCTAACTATGGCTACACCTTC. It translates to CASSFTKANYGYTF.

The rearrangement links TRBV9 to TRBJ2-2; D may match TRBD1 or TRBD2 (5 bases each). The CDR3 has 14 amino acids. The V end lost 6 bases, the J end lost 3 bases, and 12 bases lay between the germline ends. CDR1 is SGDLS and CDR2 is YYNGEE in the germline V gene. This CDR3 reads CASTAGRDTGELFF. For the CDR3, the DNA is TGTGCCAGCACCGCAGGGCGGGACACCGGGGAGCTGTTTTTT.

The chain links TRBV5-1 to TRBJ1-1, with 8 positions matching TRBD1. V was pared by 4 bases and J by 3 bases, with 2 bases of the junction left unmatched. From germline, CDR1 is SGHRS and CDR2 YFSETQ. The CDR3 spans 13 residues. CDR3 in amino acids: CASSLQGDTEAFF. The CDR3 nucleotides read TGCGCCAGCAGCCTACAGGGGGACACTGAAGCTTTCTTT.

Only one count was recorded for this clone. This chain uses TRBV4-1 with TRBJ1-4, with D maybe TRBD1 (6 bases). CDR3 length: 15 amino acids. Germline CDR1 is MGHRA and CDR2 is YSYEKL. Trimming took off 0 bases at V and 4 bases at J, with 9 bases between the two ends. CDR3: CASSQDYRVNEKLFF. The CDR3 nucleotides are TGCGCCAGCAGCCAAGATTACAGGGTTAATGAAAAACTGTTTTTT.

The rearrangement joins TRBV2 to TRBJ1-4, with 8 bases matching TRBD1. CDR1 SNHLY and CDR2 FYNNEI come from the germline V gene. The CDR3 sequence is 12 residues long. The V gene end was trimmed by 9 bases and the J gene end by 4 bases; junction bases not matched to a gene: 1. In DNA, the CDR3 is TGTGCCAGACAGGGGGATAATGAAAAACTGTTTTTT. Translating gives CARQGDNEKLFF. Variable domain in full (rest from reference TRBV2 and TRBJ1-4): EPEVTQTPSHQVTQMGQEVILRCVPISNHLYFYWYRQILGQKVEFLVSFYNNEISEKSEIFDDQFSVERPDGSNFTLKIRSTKLEDSAMYFCARQGDNEKLFFGSGTQLSVL.

The chain recombines TRBV28 with TRBJ2-1, with D hard to call. V was cut by 4 bases and J by 5 bases, with 3 bases left in between. This CDR3 is built from 11 residues. Germline-derived CDR1 and CDR2 are MDHEN and SYDVKM. DNA for the CDR3: TGTGCCAGCAGTTCGGACAATGAGCAGTTCTTC. This sequence encodes CASSSDNEQFF.

The chain has TRBV6-6 and TRBJ1-5, with 8 nucleotides matching TRBD1. V was pared by 2 bases and J by 7 bases, with 4 bases of the junction left unmatched. This CDR3 has 14 residues. Looked up from germline, CDR1 is MNHNY and CDR2 is SVGAGI (reference sequence). The CDR3 coding sequence is TGTGCCAGCAGTTACACAGGGGGGAGACAGCCCCAGCATTTT. Translation: CASSYTGGRQPQHF.

In its sample, this clone was seen a few times. The chain has TRBV19 and TRBJ2-1, with TRBD2 identical over 10 bases. This CDR3 comprises 15 residues. Germline CDR1 LNHDA, CDR2 SQIVND (reference sequence). After removal of 3 bases from V and 9 bases from J, the junction contained 8 bases not matched to a gene. The CDR3 region is CASSIQSGRASEQFF. Written as DNA, the CDR3 is TGTGCCAGTAGTATTCAGAGCGGGAGGGCCAGTGAGCAGTTCTTC. Full variable domain (remainder filled in from reference TRBV19 and TRBJ2-1): DGGITQSPKYLFRKEGQNVTLSCEQNLNHDAMYWYRQDPGQGLRLIYYSQIVNDFQKGDIAEGYSVSREKKESFPLTVTSAQKNPTAFYLCASSIQSGRASEQFFGPGTRLTVL.

V and J are TRBV9 and TRBJ1-5; 8 nucleotides align to TRBD1. This CDR3 contains 15 residues. Germline V gene sequence: CDR1 SGDLS, CDR2 YYNGEE. Trimming took 0 bases from V and 4 from J; bases not matched to a gene: 3. The CDR3 here is CASSVGDRPNQPQHF. DNA for the CDR3: TGTGCCAGCAGCGTAGGGGACAGGCCGAATCAGCCCCAGCATTTT.

The CDR3 reads CASSFQQGLGEAFF. For the CDR3, the DNA is TGTGCCAGCAGCTTCCAACAGGGTCTCGGTGAGGCTTTCTTT. The rearrangement uses TRBV11-3 and TRBJ1-1; maybe TRBD1 (6 bases). Trimming removed 3 bases from V and 11 bases from J, with 19 bases in between. The CDR3 contains 14 residues. In germline, CDR1 is SGHNT, CDR2 YENEEA.

The chain links TRBV2 to TRBJ2-6, with 8 bases matching TRBD1. With V trimmed by 6 bases and J by 3 bases, 4 bases remained unmatched. The CDR3 length is 15 residues. The germline gives CDR1 SNHLY, CDR2 FYNNEI. For the CDR3, the DNA is TGTGCCAGCAGCAGGACAGGGTTTGGGGCCAACGTCCTGACTTTC. Its translation: CASSRTGFGANVLTF.

This clone was seen only once. The J gene is TRBJ1-2, the V gene TRBV10-3; D is unresolved. CDR1 ENHRY and CDR2 SYGVKD come from the germline V gene. The CDR3 contains 11 residues. V lost 2 bases, J lost 6 bases, and 4 bases lay in between. CDR3 DNA: TGTGCCATCAGTGAGAGGGATGGCTACACCTTC. Protein sequence: CAISERDGYTF.

The chain has TRBV6-2 or TRBV6-3 and TRBJ1-2, with 7 bases identical to TRBD1. The CDR3 is made up of 14 amino acids. V lost 2 bases to trimming and J lost 8 bases; unmatched junction nucleotides: 8. Germline V gene sequence: CDR1 MNHEY, CDR2 SVGEGT. For the CDR3, the DNA is TGTGCCAGCAGTTACCTGACAGGGAAATGGGGCTACACCTTC. As protein: CASSYLTGKWGYTF.

The chain employs TRBV6-2 or TRBV6-3 and TRBJ1-2; 7 nucleotides line up with TRBD1. The V gene end was trimmed by 3 bases and the J gene end by 1 base; junction bases not matched to a gene: 8. There are 16 residues in the CDR3. Germline V gives CDR1 MNHEY, CDR2 SVGEGT. The CDR3 DNA reads as TGTGCCAGCAGTTATGGCCGGGACAGCCTTAACTATGGCTACACCTTC. Protein sequence: CASSYGRDSLNYGYTF.

The CDR3 DNA is TGTGCCAGCAGCGCAGGGTCTAACTATGGCTACACCTTC. This sequence encodes CASSAGSNYGYTF. This rearrangement joins TRBV7-2 to TRBJ1-2; perhaps TRBD1 as D (5 bases). CDR3 length: 13 amino acids. CDR1 SGHTA and CDR2 FQGNSA come from the germline V gene. V lost 5 bases and J lost 0, with 7 bases in between.

The V gene is TRBV19, the J gene TRBJ2-7; 7 bases match TRBD1. The J segment lost 3 bases and the V segment lost 4 bases, leaving 6 bases of the junction unmatched. The CDR3 covers 14 residues. Germline lookup yields CDR1 LNHDA and CDR2 SQIVND (reference sequence). Here the CDR3 reads CASSRDSRYYEQYF. CDR3 coding DNA: TGTGCCAGTAGTAGGGACAGCCGATACTACGAGCAGTACTTC. The variable domain in full, completed from reference TRBV19 and TRBJ2-7, reads DGGITQSPKYLFRKEGQNVTLSCEQNLNHDAMYWYRQDPGQGLRLIYYSQIVNDFQKGDIAEGYSVSREKKESFPLTVTSAQKNPTAFYLCASSRDSRYYEQYFGPGTRLTVT.

The V gene is TRBV12-5, the J gene TRBJ1-4; 9 bases line up with TRBD1. V gave up 6 bases and J gave up 8 bases; unmatched junction bases: 7. Germline CDR1 LGHNT, CDR2 FRNRAP. This CDR3 is built from 14 residues. The CDR3 region has the DNA TGTGCTAGTGGACCCGGGACAGGGCTGGAAAAACTGTTTTTT. This codes for CASGPGTGLEKLFF. Based on the CDR3 plus reference TRBV12-5 and TRBJ1-4, the full variable domain is DARVTQTPRHKVTEMGQEVTMRCQPILGHNTVFWYRQTMMQGLELLAYFRNRAPLDDSGMPKDRFSAEMPDATLATLKIQPSEPRDSAVYFCASGPGTGLEKLFFGSGTQLSVL.

The chain combines TRBV5-1 with TRBJ1-2; 8 bases align to TRBD1. Unmatched junction bases numbered 6, after V lost 0 bases and J lost 8 bases. Germline V gene data show CDR1 as SGHRS and CDR2 as YFSETQ. This CDR3 contains 14 residues. Here the CDR3 DNA reads TGCGCCAGCAGCTTGGGACAGGGGCTGAGGGGCTACACCTTC. Translation: CASSLGQGLRGYTF.

The CDR3 DNA sequence: TGTGCCAGCAGTCCCGGACAGGGGGCTTTCAATGAGCAGTTCTTC. It codes for CASSPGQGAFNEQFF. V usage is TRBV6-5 and J usage is TRBJ2-1; 11 bases align to TRBD1. The germline gives CDR1 MNHEY, CDR2 SVGAGI. The CDR3 has 15 residues. V lost 5 bases, J lost 6 bases, and 6 bases stayed unmatched.

V and J are TRBV18 and TRBJ2-1; 7 bases match TRBD1. Trimming took 4 bases from V and 11 from J; bases not matched to a gene: 5. Germline CDR1 reads KGHSH; CDR2 reads LQKENI. CDR3 length equals 12 residues. Here the CDR3 reads CASSQPQGKQFF. The CDR3 DNA is TGTGCCAGCTCACAACCACAGGGGAAGCAGTTCTTC.